This entry concerns a single TCR beta chain. No antigen is known for it. These data come from a study of Ad26.COV2.S vaccination and SARS-CoV-2 variants. Study at large: The Ad26.COV2.S arm of the COV1001 trial was where the donor was placed.

Clones were read by immunoSEQ multiplex PCR, and TCRdb kept only the in-frame ones, dropping some. The table includes 300,000 to 400,000 clones, 90% detected once. Findings of the study overall: The study found higher spike-specific TCR breadth in vaccine than placebo recipients.

V lost 5 bases to trimming and J lost 0 bases, with 10 bases between them. Germline loops: CDR1 SGHAT, CDR2 FQNNGV. This CDR3 comprises 14 residues. Treatment in this sample: roughly 19 received Ad26.COV2.S at low or high dose, single or two shots; roughly five received placebo; per-sample allocation not given. Repertoires come from day 63 after the first vaccine or placebo injection. J is TRBJ2-5 and V is TRBV11-2, with D unclear. This TCR came from a person between 18 and 59 years old who received the Ad26.COV2.S COVID-19 vaccine or a placebo. The specimen comprised peripheral blood, sampled in a trial of Ad26.COV2.S vaccine versus placebo. The chain's CDR3 is CASSPQSDQETQYF. As DNA, the CDR3 is TGTGCCAGCAGCCCACAGTCAGACCAAGAGACCCAGTACTTC.